The rows below give T cell receptor beta chains drawn from one sample of a study of blood T cell repertoires in COVID-19. This table comes from immunoSEQ multiplex PCR, and its TCRdb copy is limited to in-frame clones, with some not included. The sample contains under 95,000 clones, around 80% of which appear only once. The sequenced material came from peripheral blood. Receptors were obtained from a woman at least 80 years old with acute or convalescent COVID-19. The CDR3 runs from the conserved cysteine through the conserved F or W. The D gene is left open where the match is weak. Clone size is not always given. Where it is, it says once, few, many or a class for expanded clones.

abundance | j_gene | v_gene | d_gene | CDR3aa | CDR3nt
. | TRBJ1-2 | TRBV6-2/TRBV6-3 | TRBD1 | CASSEQGAYGYTF | TGTGCCAGCAGTGAGCAGGGGGCCTATGGCTACACCTTC
once | TRBJ2-7 | TRBV24-1 | TRBD2 | CATSVSSGASYEQYF | TGTGCCACCAGTGTGTCTAGCGGGGCATCCTACGAGCAGTACTTC
. | TRBJ1-2 | TRBV3-1/TRBV3-2 | . | CASSGPGGIGGYTF | TGTGCCAGCAGCGGGCCCGGGGGGATAGGAGGCTACACCTTC
few | TRBJ2-4 | TRBV7-2 | . | CASSSREFAKNIQYF | TGTGCCAGCAGCTCTCGGGAGTTCGCCAAAAACATTCAGTACTTC
. | TRBJ2-1 | TRBV6-5 | TRBD2 | CASSPNSGTTNEQFF | TGTGCCAGCAGTCCTAATAGCGGGACCACCAATGAGCAGTTCTTC
. | TRBJ1-5 | TRBV7-9 | . | CASSFAGSHQPQHF | TGTGCCAGCAGCTTTGCAGGGTCACATCAGCCCCAGCATTTT
. | TRBJ1-1 | TRBV7-2 | . | CASSLSSGRRDTEAFF | TGTGCCAGCAGCTTATCTAGCGGACGGCGGGACACTGAAGCTTTCTTT
. | TRBJ2-7 | TRBV3-1/TRBV3-2 | TRBD2 | CASSPRTSGAIYEQYF | TGTGCCAGCAGCCCACGGACTAGCGGGGCGATCTACGAGCAGTACTTC
once | TRBJ1-6 | TRBV2 | . | CASSDGRLFSPLHF | TGTGCCAGCAGTGACGGCAGGCTTTTCTCACCCCTCCACTTT
. | TRBJ1-5 | TRBV6-1 | . | CASSESSGNQPQHF | TGTGCCAGCAGTGAATCGTCGGGTAATCAGCCCCAGCATTTT
. | TRBJ2-1 | TRBV13 | TRBD2 | CASSFGRAEGEQFF | TGTGCCAGCAGCTTCGGGAGGGCCGAAGGTGAGCAGTTCTTC
. | TRBJ2-7 | TRBV2 | . | CASSIGAGEQYF | TGTGCCAGCAGTATAGGGGCAGGCGAGCAGTACTTC
. | TRBJ2-7 | TRBV7-7 | TRBD1 | CASSYRTGQEQYF | TGTGCCAGCAGCTATCGGACAGGGCAGGAGCAGTACTTC
. | TRBJ1-1 | TRBV19 | TRBD1 | CASITGGFTEAFF | TGTGCCAGTATAACAGGGGGCTTCACTGAAGCTTTCTTT
. | TRBJ1-5 | TRBV6-6 | . | CASSPGGTVFNQPQHF | TGTGCCAGCAGTCCGGGCGGGACGGTATTCAATCAGCCCCAGCATTTT
. | TRBJ1-1 | TRBV27 | . | CASSWSGVRAEAFF | TGTGCCAGCAGTTGGTCAGGGGTCCGGGCTGAAGCTTTCTTT
. | TRBJ2-7 | TRBV5-1 | TRBD2 | CASQTSGGPSYEQYF | TGCGCCAGCCAAACTAGCGGGGGCCCCTCCTACGAGCAGTACTTC
. | TRBJ2-3 | TRBV5-1 | TRBD2 | CASSGAGPQDTQYF | TGCGCCAGCAGTGGAGCGGGACCCCAGGATACGCAGTATTTT
. | TRBJ1-1 | TRBV6-5 | . | CASSSHQAQAEAFF | TGTGCCAGCAGTTCCCACCAGGCGCAGGCGGAAGCTTTCTTT
. | TRBJ2-3 | TRBV7-2 | . | CASSLMAGSVPDTQYF | TGTGCCAGCAGCTTAATGGCGGGATCAGTCCCAGATACGCAGTATTTT
few | TRBJ1-4 | TRBV27 | . | CASSFGVSPPMEKLFF | TGTGCCAGCAGTTTTGGAGTGTCCCCCCCGATGGAAAAACTGTTTTTT
. | TRBJ1-2 | TRBV2 | . | CASTVETNYGYTF | TGTGCCAGCACCGTCGAGACTAACTATGGCTACACCTTC